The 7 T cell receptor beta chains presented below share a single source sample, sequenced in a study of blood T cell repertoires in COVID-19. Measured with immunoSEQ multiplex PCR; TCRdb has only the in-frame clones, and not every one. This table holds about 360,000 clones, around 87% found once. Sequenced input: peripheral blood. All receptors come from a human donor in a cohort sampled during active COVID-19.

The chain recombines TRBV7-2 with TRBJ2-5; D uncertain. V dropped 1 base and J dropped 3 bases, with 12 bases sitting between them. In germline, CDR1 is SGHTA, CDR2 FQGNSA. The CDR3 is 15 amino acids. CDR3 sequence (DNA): TGTGCCAGCAGCTTAGGTTCTGGCCCAGAAGAGACCCAGTACTTC. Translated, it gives CASSLGSGPEETQYF.

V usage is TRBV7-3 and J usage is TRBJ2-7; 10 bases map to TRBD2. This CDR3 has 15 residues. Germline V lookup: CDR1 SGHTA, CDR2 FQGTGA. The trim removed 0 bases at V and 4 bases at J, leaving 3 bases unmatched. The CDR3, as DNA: TGTGCCAGCAGCTTAACACTAGCGGGACGGTACGAGCAGTACTTC. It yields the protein CASSLTLAGRYEQYF. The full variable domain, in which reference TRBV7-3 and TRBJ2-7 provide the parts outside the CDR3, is GAGVSQTPSNKVTEKGKYVELRCDPISGHTALYWYRQSLGQGPEFLIYFQGTGAADDSGLPNDRFFAVRPEGSVSTLKIQRTERGDSAVYLCASSLTLAGRYEQYFGPGTRLTVT.

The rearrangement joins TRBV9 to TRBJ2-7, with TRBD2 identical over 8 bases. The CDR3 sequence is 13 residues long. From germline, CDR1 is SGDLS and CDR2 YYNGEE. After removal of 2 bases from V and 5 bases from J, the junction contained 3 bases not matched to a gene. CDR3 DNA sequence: TGTGCCAGCAGCGTCCGAGCGGGAGACGAGCAGTACTTC. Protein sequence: CASSVRAGDEQYF.

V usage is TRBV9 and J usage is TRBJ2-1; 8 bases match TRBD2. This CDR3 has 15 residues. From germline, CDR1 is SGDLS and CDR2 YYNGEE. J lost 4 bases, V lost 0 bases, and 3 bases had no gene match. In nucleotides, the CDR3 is TGTGCCAGCAGCGTAGAGGGACTAGAGTACAATGAGCAGTTCTTC. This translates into CASSVEGLEYNEQFF. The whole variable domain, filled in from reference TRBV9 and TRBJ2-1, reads DSGVTQTPKHLITATGQRVTLRCSPRSGDLSVYWYQQSLDQGLQFLIQYYNGEERAKGNILERFSAQQFPDLHSELNLSSLELGDSALYFCASSVEGLEYNEQFFGPGTRLTVL.

CDR3 loop: CASSPLGRYTEAFF. The DNA for the CDR3 is TGTGCCAGCAGCCCACTGGGCAGGTACACTGAAGCTTTCTTT. The chain combines TRBV7-8 with TRBJ1-1; no clear D. Germline lookup yields CDR1 SGHVS and CDR2 FQNEAQ. The CDR3 contains 14 residues. V shed 5 bases and J shed 3 bases, with 13 bases lying between them.

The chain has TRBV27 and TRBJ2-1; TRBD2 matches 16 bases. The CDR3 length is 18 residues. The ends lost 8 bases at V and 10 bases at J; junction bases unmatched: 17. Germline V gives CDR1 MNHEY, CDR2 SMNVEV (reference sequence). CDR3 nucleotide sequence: TGTGCCAGCTCGGGGGGACTAGCGGGAGGGTCCCTCGCGATCGAGCAGTTCTTC. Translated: CASSGGLAGGSLAIEQFF.

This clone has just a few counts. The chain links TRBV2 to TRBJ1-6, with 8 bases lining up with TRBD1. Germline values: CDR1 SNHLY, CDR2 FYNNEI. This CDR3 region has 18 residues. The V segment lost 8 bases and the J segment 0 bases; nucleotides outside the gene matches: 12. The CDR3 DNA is TGTGCCAGCTCTTCAGGCGGGCAGGGGGCCTCCTATAATTCACCCCTCCACTTT. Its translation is CASSSGGQGASYNSPLHF.